The entry that follows covers one T cell receptor beta chain sequence. With 9 bases removed from V and 4 bases from J, the gap between germline ends came to 9 bases. This CDR3 has 11 amino acids. Germline assignment: CDR1 SGHDN and CDR2 FVKESK. The record originates from a study of T cell responses to AZD1222 COVID-19 vaccine. Libraries were prepared by immunoSEQ multiplex PCR; TCRdb keeps only in-frame clonotypes and omits some of them. The sample has over 150,000 clones; roughly 89% are singletons. Sequences were derived from peripheral blood, sampled 28 days after the second AZD1222 dose. The TCR sequence derives from an adult who received the AZD1222 COVID-19 vaccine. V is TRBV14 and J is TRBJ1-2; possibly TRBD1 for D (6 bases). CDR3 sequence reads: CARRGFYGYTF. CDR3 DNA: TGTGCCAGAAGGGGGTTCTATGGCTACACCTTC.